This entry lists 26 T cell receptor beta chains sequenced from one sample in a study of blood T cell repertoires in COVID-19. Clones were read by immunoSEQ multiplex PCR, and TCRdb kept only the in-frame ones, dropping some. This sample has about 230,000 clones, with 65% to 90% found just once. Sequenced: peripheral blood. The origin of the receptors is a woman in her thirties or forties who had recovered from COVID-19.

The chain joins TRBV5-4 to TRBJ1-1, with 7 bases lining up with TRBD1. Germline CDR1 reads SGHNT; CDR2 reads YYREEE (reference sequence). The CDR3 contains 15 residues. Losses at the gene ends were 4 bases for V and 4 bases for J; bases not matched to a gene: 10. The CDR3 here is CASSRGTDWGTEAFF. The CDR3 DNA is TGTGCCAGCAGCCGGGGGACAGATTGGGGCACTGAAGCTTTCTTT.

The gene calls are TRBV28 and TRBJ1-2; 8 nucleotides agree with TRBD1. With V trimmed by 8 bases and J by 8 bases, 10 bases remained unmatched. CDR1 is MDHEN, CDR2 SYDVKM, per germline. The CDR3 spans 13 residues. The CDR3 protein is CASRGQGDYGYTF. In nucleotides, the CDR3 is TGTGCCAGCCGCGGACAGGGAGATTACGGCTACACCTTC.

This clone has more than one count but fewer than ten. DNA of the CDR3: TGTGCCAGCTCACCACGAGGACAGGACAATCAGCCCCAGCATTTT. Encoded protein: CASSPRGQDNQPQHF. This chain connects TRBV18 to TRBJ1-5; 7 positions agree with TRBD1. The CDR3 has 15 amino acids. CDR1 is KGHSH and CDR2 is LQKENI in the germline V gene. V shed 1 base and J 3 bases; nucleotides not matched to a gene: 3.

The V call is TRBV3-1 (or the pseudogene TRBV3-2), the J call TRBJ1-1; D gene uncertain. Germline assignment: CDR1 LGHDT and CDR2 YNNKEL (reference sequence). CDR3 size: 14 residues. Trimming took off 3 bases at V and 4 bases at J, with 12 bases between the two ends. The CDR3 bases are TGTGCCAGCAGCCACGATATTAGCGGCACTGAAGCTTTCTTT. As protein: CASSHDISGTEAFF.

The chain is built from TRBV5-1 and TRBJ2-7; 7 bases agree with TRBD1. The germline V gene encodes CDR1 SGHRS and CDR2 YFSETQ. The CDR3 spans 14 residues. The J segment lost 3 bases and the V segment lost 4 bases, leaving 7 bases of the junction unmatched. DNA of the CDR3: TGCGCCAGCAGCCCACGACAGGGAATCTACGAGCAGTACTTC. Translation: CASSPRQGIYEQYF.

The J gene is TRBJ2-2, the V gene TRBV30; 8 bases agree with TRBD2. Germline CDR1 GTSNPN, CDR2 SVGIG (reference sequence). The CDR3 sequence is 15 residues long. The V and J ends lost 5 bases and 7 bases, in that order; junction bases with no gene match: 12. The CDR3 DNA follows: TGTGCCTGGGGCGTCGGGGGGGCAGTTGGCGGGGAGCTGTTTTTT. Protein: CAWGVGGAVGGELFF.

The genes are TRBV7-5 and TRBJ2-5; whether TRBD2, the table's D call, matches the DNA was not checked. TRBV7-5 is reported as a pseudogene. The CDR3 sequence is 12 residues long. CDR3 DNA sequence: TGTGCCAGATTCCGGAGGGTGGCAAGGGAGTACTTC. Amino acid sequence: CARFRRVAREYF.

This clone was detected once. The genes are TRBV28 and TRBJ1-3; 8 bases fit TRBD1. V shed 2 bases, J shed 0 bases, and the junction held 9 bases outside the gene matches. The CDR3 is made up of 18 amino acids. CDR1 and CDR2 from the germline V gene are MDHEN and SYDVKM. CDR3 loop: CASSLATGEYISGNTIYF. The CDR3 DNA sequence: TGTGCCAGCAGTTTAGCGACAGGGGAATATATCTCTGGAAACACCATATATTTT.

The chain is built from TRBV3-1 (or the pseudogene TRBV3-2) and TRBJ1-1; D is uncertain. The CDR3 totals 12 residues. Between the trimmed V and J ends, which lost 1 base and 7 bases, there was a span of 7 bases. Germline-derived CDR1 and CDR2 are LGHDT and YNNKEL (reference sequence). CDR3 in amino acids: CASSQGQVEAFF. As DNA, the CDR3 is TGTGCCAGCAGCCAAGGGCAGGTTGAAGCTTTCTTT.

V usage is TRBV19 and J usage is TRBJ1-3; no clear D gene. The CDR3 has 15 amino acids. The V end was cut by 6 bases, the J end by 4 bases, with 16 bases between. Germline V gene data show CDR1 as LNHDA and CDR2 as SQIVND (reference sequence). CDR3 bases: TGTGCCAGTAGACCCATAGCGGGGAGAGGAAACACCATATATTTT. This gives the protein CASRPIAGRGNTIYF.

This chain joins TRBV27 and TRBJ2-2; no definite D call. Germline V gives CDR1 MNHEY, CDR2 SMNVEV (reference sequence). V dropped 3 bases and J dropped 4 bases, with 6 bases sitting between them. The CDR3 has 13 amino acids. The CDR3 coding sequence is TGTGCCAGCAGTTTGGCCAGCACCGGGGAGCTGTTTTTT. It specifies CASSLASTGELFF.

Points on this clone: The same CDR3 is also encoded by other DNA sequences in this sample. This sequence joins TRBV7-2 and TRBJ2-3, with D unresolved. CDR1 and CDR2 (germline): SGHTA, FQGNSA. The CDR3 has 13 amino acids. The germline V and J ends were trimmed by 4 bases and 4 bases, with 9 bases remaining between them. As DNA, the CDR3 is TGTGCCAGCAGCTCCACGTCAGCAGATACGCAGTATTTT. Residues: CASSSTSADTQYF.

The chain links TRBV6-5 to TRBJ2-5; D might be TRBD2 (6 bases). The germline CDR1 and CDR2 sequences are MNHEY and SVGAGI. Deletions cut 1 base from V and 5 bases from J, with 11 bases between. This CDR3 has 14 residues. The CDR3, as DNA: TGTGCCAGCAGTTACTTGCGGGGCGATGAGACCCAGTACTTC. It encodes CASSYLRGDETQYF.

The V call is TRBV5-1, the J call TRBJ2-2; 8 nucleotides line up with TRBD1. V dropped 4 bases and J dropped 3; count of bases not matched to a gene: 5. This CDR3 comprises 15 residues. CDR1 and CDR2 (germline): SGHRS, YFSETQ. For the CDR3, the DNA is TGCGCCAGCAGCGTGGAACAGGGGGACACCGGGGAGCTGTTTTTT. This encodes CASSVEQGDTGELFF.

This chain links TRBV28 with TRBJ2-1; TRBD2 agrees at 11 bases. The ends lost 5 bases at V and 1 base at J; junction bases unmatched: 4. The germline V gene has CDR1 MDHEN and CDR2 SYDVKM. The CDR3 spans 16 residues. CDR3 residues: CASSALAGGSYNEQFF. In DNA, the CDR3 is TGTGCCAGCAGTGCTCTAGCGGGGGGATCCTACAATGAGCAGTTCTTC.

This clone was seen only once. The chain is built from TRBV7-9 and TRBJ1-1; perhaps TRBD1 as D (6 bases). CDR3 size: 14 residues. The germline CDR1 and CDR2 sequences are SEHNR and FQNEAQ (reference sequence). Trimming pared 5 bases from V and 1 base from J, leaving 11 bases between. In DNA form, the CDR3 reads TGTGCCAGCAGCCCCACAGGGAAGAACACTGAAGCTTTCTTT. It yields the protein CASSPTGKNTEAFF.

V usage is TRBV6-5 and J usage is TRBJ1-4, with D possibly TRBD1 on 6 matching bases. The CDR3 has 15 residues. The V end lost 7 bases, the J end lost 14 bases, and 26 bases lay between the germline ends. The germline CDR1 and CDR2 sequences are MNHEY and SVGAGI. CDR3 sequence: CASTPSIRGGKGLFF. CDR3 bases: TGTGCCAGCACCCCTTCTATTCGGGGGGGCAAGGGGCTGTTTTTT.

V is TRBV7-8 and J is TRBJ1-1; TRBD1 matches 8 bases. Germline lookup yields CDR1 SGHVS and CDR2 FQNEAQ. The CDR3 has 16 amino acids. V lost 5 bases to trimming and J lost 3 bases; unmatched junction nucleotides: 11. CDR3: CASSKSGRGLDTEAFF. The CDR3, as DNA: TGTGCCAGCAGCAAGAGTGGCAGGGGGCTAGACACTGAAGCTTTCTTT.

J is TRBJ1-4 and V is TRBV10-3, with TRBD1 matching 9 bases. The trim removed 10 bases at V and 2 bases at J, leaving 8 bases unmatched. Germline-derived CDR1 and CDR2 are ENHRY and SYGVKD. This CDR3 is built from 15 residues. In DNA, the CDR3 is TGTGCCACCGGACGACAGGGGGGTACTAATGAAAAACTGTTTTTT. It is translated as CATGRQGGTNEKLFF.

This clone has just one count. This rearrangement joins TRBV7-6 to TRBJ2-2, with TRBD2 matching 15 bases. With 0 bases clipped from V and 0 bases from J, the junction kept 5 bases outside the gene matches. CDR3 length: 20 residues. CDR1 is SGHVS and CDR2 is FNYEAQ in the germline V gene. CDR3 nucleotides: TGTGCCAGCAGCTTAGCAGGAGGGACTAGCGGGGGGTCGAACACCGGGGAGCTGTTTTTT. It yields the protein CASSLAGGTSGGSNTGELFF.

V gene TRBV5-8 combines with J gene TRBJ2-3; no reliable D call. Per germline, CDR1 SGHTS and CDR2 YDEGEE. The V gene lost 0 bases and the J gene lost 0 bases, with 5 bases spanning the gap. CDR3 length: 14 residues. Here the CDR3 reads CASSLAQSTDTQYF. The CDR3 bases are TGTGCCAGCAGCTTGGCACAGAGCACAGATACGCAGTATTTT.

V is TRBV19 and J is TRBJ2-6; 7 bases agree with TRBD1. Germline lookup yields CDR1 LNHDA and CDR2 SQIVND (reference sequence). The CDR3 totals 15 residues. Trimming cost V 6 bases and J 2 bases; bases outside gene matches: 4. The CDR3 protein is CASRTQGTGANVLTF. The CDR3 nucleotides are TGTGCCAGTAGGACACAGGGGACTGGGGCCAACGTCCTGACTTTC.

This clone has only a few counts. This sequence joins TRBV5-6 and TRBJ2-3, with D maybe TRBD1 (5 bases). Trimming took 0 bases from V and 1 from J, leaving 6 bases between them. CDR1 is SGHDT, CDR2 YYEEEE, per germline. The CDR3 is 14 amino acids. This CDR3 is CASSLGGGTDTQYF. CDR3 in DNA: TGTGCCAGCAGCTTGGGGGGCGGCACAGATACGCAGTATTTT.

The CDR3 sequence: CASSDGQRGEQYF. In DNA form, the CDR3 reads TGCGCCAGCAGTGACGGACAGAGGGGTGAGCAGTACTTC. The J gene is TRBJ2-7, the V gene TRBV10-1, with a weak D call TRBD1 (6 bases). V dropped 3 bases and J dropped 7 bases, with 13 bases sitting between them. The CDR3 is 13 amino acids. The V gene's germline CDR1 is WNHNN and CDR2 SYGVQD (reference sequence).

V gene TRBV6-2 or TRBV6-3 combines with J gene TRBJ2-2, with 8 positions matching TRBD1. V shed 5 bases and J 5 bases; nucleotides not matched to a gene: 7. The CDR3 loop spans 15 amino acids. CDR1 MNHEY and CDR2 SVGEGT come from the germline V gene. This chain's CDR3 is CASSPRGPRTGELFF. CDR3 DNA: TGTGCCAGCAGTCCCAGGGGGCCTCGGACCGGGGAGCTGTTTTTT.

The count of this clone is one. The chain recombines TRBV6-6 with TRBJ2-2; D might be TRBD1 (6 bases). The CDR3 has 16 amino acids. CDR1 and CDR2 (germline): MNHNY, SVGAGI (reference sequence). V shed 8 bases and J shed 6 bases, with 22 bases lying between them. DNA of the CDR3: TGTGCCAGCCTCTCCCCGATCAGGGGAGATGCCGGGGAGCTGTTTTTT. Its translation is CASLSPIRGDAGELFF.